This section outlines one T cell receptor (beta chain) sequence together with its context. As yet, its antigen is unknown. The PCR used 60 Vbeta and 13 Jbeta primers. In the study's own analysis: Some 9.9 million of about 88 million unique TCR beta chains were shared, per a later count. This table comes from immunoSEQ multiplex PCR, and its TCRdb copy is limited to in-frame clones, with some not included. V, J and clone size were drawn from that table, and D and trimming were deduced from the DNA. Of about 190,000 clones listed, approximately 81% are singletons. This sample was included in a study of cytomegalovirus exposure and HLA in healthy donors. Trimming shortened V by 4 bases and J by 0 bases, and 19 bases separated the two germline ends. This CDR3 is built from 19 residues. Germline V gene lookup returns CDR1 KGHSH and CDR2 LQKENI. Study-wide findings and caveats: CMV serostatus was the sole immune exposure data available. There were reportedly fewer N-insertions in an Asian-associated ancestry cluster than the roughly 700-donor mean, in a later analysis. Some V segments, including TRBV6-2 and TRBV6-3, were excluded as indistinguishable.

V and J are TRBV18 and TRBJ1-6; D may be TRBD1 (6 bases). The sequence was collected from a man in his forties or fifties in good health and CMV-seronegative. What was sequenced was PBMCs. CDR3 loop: CASSQGTGRPGSYNSPLHF. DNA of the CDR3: TGTGCCAGCTCACAGGGAACAGGGAGACCGGGCTCCTATAATTCACCCCTCCACTTT.